This TCR beta chain was obtained from a study of CD8 T cells in Susac syndrome. cDNA came from roughly 0.5 to 1 ug RNA primed by random hexamers. With immunoSEQ multiplex PCR, TCR beta CDR3 was amplified across 54 Vbeta and 13 Jbeta. TCRdb reprocessed the immunoSEQ multiplex PCR reads with MiXCR, giving one entry per CDR3 protein. The data contain 190,000 or so distinct CDR3 sequences, 95% of them seen just once; the ten biggest clones take up approximately 0.081%. Blood CD8+ and CD4+ T cells underwent high-throughput TCR beta sequencing. The germline CDR1 and CDR2 sequences are DFQATT and SNEGSKA (reference sequence). The CDR3 runs to 14 residues. The germline V and J ends were trimmed by 5 bases and 5 bases, with 18 bases remaining between them. This clonotype occurred once.

Sequencing was performed on CD4+ T cells from PBMCs. The clonotype originates from a human donor with multiple sclerosis. V is TRBV20-1 and J is TRBJ2-5; D possibly corresponds to TRBD1 (5 bases). The CDR3 coding sequence is TGCAGTGCTCACTTTCCCTCAGGGCGGGAGACCCAGTACTTC. This sequence encodes CSAHFPSGRETQYF.